The text below deals with one TCR beta chain. The sample is drawn from a study of blood T cell repertoires in COVID-19. Study background: COVID-19 samples from acute and convalescent phases originated in the United States, Italy and Spain. Sources were T cells, B-cell-depleted T cells, or PBMCs; the material itself was cDNA or gDNA.

In the study's own analysis: How many nucleated cells were present was estimated from reference gene primer amplification. The repertoire was sequenced with immunoSEQ multiplex PCR; TCRdb's copy has only in-frame clones and lacks some. V and J calls plus clone size are reproduced from that table; the DNA served to infer D and trimming. This table has about 210,000 clones, roughly 88% appearing once. Germline-derived CDR1 and CDR2 are MDHEN and SYDVKM. V was cut by 5 bases and J by 6 bases, with 25 bases left in between. This CDR3 is built from 18 residues. The rearrangement joins TRBV28 to TRBJ1-4; D gene uncertain. Specimen: peripheral blood. The clonotype comes from a man between 18 and 35 years old with active or convalescent COVID-19. The CDR3 DNA sequence: TGTGCCAGCAGTACCAGCGGTCAAGGAACGGGGTGGGATGAAAAACTGTTTTTT. This sequence encodes CASSTSGQGTGWDEKLFF.